This TCR beta chain stems from a study of T cell changes during pregnancy in multiple sclerosis. The V gene's germline CDR1 is SGHRS and CDR2 YFSETQ. V gave up 3 bases and J gave up 6 bases; unmatched junction bases: 14. The CDR3 length is 18 residues. The method was immunoSEQ multiplex PCR; TCRdb's version includes in-frame clones alone and lacks a portion of them. Here the sample spans tens of thousands of clones, 90% to 95% being singletons. The clonotype comes from a female donor with multiple sclerosis, enrolled in a pregnancy study. The V and J genes are TRBV5-1 and TRBJ2-3, with 12 nucleotides matching TRBD2. The sequencing here drew on CD8+ T cells from peripheral blood mononuclear cells, taken after pregnancy. CDR3 sequence (DNA): TGCGCCAGCAGCTCGACCACTCTGACTAGCGGGAGTATGGATACGCAGTATTTT. This codes for CASSSTTLTSGSMDTQYF.